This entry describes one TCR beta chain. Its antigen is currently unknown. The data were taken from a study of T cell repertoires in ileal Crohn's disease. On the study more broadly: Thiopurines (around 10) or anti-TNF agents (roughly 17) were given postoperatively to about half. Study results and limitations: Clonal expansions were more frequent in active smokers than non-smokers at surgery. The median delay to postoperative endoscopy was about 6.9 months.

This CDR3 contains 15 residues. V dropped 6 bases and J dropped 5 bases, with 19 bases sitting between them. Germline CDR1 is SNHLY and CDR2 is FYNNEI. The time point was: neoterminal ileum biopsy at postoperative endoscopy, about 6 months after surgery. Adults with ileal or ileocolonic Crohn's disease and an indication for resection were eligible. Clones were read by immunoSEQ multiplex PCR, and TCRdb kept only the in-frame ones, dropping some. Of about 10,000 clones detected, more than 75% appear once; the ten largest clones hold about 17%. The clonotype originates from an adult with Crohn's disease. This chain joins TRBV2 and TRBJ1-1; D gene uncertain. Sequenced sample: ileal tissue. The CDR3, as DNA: TGTGCCAGCAGGACCCAACACGCCCTCGGGACTGAAGCTTTCTTT. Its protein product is CASRTQHALGTEAFF. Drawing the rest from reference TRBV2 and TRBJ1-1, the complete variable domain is EPEVTQTPSHQVTQMGQEVILRCVPISNHLYFYWYRQILGQKVEFLVSFYNNEISEKSEIFDDQFSVERPDGSNFTLKIRSTKLEDSAMYFCASRTQHALGTEAFFGQGTRLTVV.